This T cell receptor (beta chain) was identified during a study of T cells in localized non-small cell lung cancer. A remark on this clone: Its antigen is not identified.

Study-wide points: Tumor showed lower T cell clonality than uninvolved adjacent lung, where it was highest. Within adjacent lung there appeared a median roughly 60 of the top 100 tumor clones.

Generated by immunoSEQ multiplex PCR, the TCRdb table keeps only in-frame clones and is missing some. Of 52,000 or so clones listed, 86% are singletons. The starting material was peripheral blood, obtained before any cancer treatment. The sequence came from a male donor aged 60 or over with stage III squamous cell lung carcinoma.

DNA of the CDR3: TGTGCCAGCAGTAAAGGAGCAGGCAGGGAGCTGTTTTTT. Protein product: CASSKGAGRELFF. The genes are TRBV27 and TRBJ2-2; D ambiguous. This CDR3 contains 13 residues. Trimming shortened V by 5 bases and J by 9 bases, and 13 bases separated the two germline ends. Germline V gene data show CDR1 as MNHEY and CDR2 as SMNVEV (reference sequence).